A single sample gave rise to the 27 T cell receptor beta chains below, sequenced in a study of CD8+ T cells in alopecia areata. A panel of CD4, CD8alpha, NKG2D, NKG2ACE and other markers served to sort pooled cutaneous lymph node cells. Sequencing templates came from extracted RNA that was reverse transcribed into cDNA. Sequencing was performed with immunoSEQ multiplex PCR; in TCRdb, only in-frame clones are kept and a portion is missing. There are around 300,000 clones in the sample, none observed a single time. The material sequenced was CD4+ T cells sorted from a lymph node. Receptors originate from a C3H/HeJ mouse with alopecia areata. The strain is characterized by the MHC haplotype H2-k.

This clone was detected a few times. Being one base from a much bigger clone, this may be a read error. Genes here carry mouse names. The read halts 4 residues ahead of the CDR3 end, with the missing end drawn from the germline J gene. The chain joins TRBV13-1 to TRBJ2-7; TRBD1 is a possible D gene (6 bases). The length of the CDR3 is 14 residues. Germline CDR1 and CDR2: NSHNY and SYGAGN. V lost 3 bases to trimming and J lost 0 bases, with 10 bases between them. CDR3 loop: CASSGDKSSYEQYF. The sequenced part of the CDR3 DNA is TGTGCCAGCAGTGGGGACAAGAGCTCCTAT.

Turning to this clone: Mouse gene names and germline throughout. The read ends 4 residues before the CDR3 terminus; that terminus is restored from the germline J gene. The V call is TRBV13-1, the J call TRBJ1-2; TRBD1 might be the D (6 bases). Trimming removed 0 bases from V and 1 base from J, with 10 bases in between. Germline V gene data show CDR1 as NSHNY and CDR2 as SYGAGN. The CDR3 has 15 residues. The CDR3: CASSDAPGENSDYTF. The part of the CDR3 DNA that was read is TGTGCCAGCAGTGATGCACCAGGGGAAAACTCC.

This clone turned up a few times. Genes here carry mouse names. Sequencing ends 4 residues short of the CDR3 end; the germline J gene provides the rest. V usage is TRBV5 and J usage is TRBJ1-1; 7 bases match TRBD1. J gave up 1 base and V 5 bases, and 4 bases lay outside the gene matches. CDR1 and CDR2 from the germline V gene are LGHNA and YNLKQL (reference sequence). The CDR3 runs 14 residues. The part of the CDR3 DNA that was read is TGTGCCAGCAGCGCCGGGACAGAAAACACA. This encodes CASSAGTENT. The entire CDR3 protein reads CASSAGTENTEVFF.

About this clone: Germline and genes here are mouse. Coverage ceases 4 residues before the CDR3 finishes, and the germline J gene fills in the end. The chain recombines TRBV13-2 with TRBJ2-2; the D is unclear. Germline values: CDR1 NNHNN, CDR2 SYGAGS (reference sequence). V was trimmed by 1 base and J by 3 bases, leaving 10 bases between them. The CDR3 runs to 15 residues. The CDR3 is CASGDRVEDTGQLYF. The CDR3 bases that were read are TGTGCCAGCGGTGATAGGGTGGAGGACACCGGG.

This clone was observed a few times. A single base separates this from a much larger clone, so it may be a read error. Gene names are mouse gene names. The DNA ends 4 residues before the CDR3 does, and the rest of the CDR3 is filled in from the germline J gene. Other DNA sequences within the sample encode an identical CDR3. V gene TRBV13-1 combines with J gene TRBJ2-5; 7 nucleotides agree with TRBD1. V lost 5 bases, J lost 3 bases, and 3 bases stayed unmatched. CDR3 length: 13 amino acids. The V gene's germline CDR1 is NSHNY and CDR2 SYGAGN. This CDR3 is CASSSGQQDTQYF. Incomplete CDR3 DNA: TGTGCCAGCAGCTCGGGACAGCAAGAC.

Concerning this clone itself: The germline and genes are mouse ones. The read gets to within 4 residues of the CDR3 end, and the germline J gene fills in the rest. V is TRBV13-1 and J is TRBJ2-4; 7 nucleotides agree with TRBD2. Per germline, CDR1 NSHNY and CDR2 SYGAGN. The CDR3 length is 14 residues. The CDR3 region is CASSDPGGKNTLYF. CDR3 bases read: TGTGCCAGCAGTGACCCGGGGGGGAAAAAC.

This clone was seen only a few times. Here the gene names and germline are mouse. The sequenced CDR3 bases are TGTGCCAGCAGTCTCCCGTGGGGTGCAGAA. It encodes CASSLPWGAE. From start to end, the CDR3 is CASSLPWGAETLYF. The J gene is TRBJ2-3, the V gene TRBV19, with D unresolved. The CDR3 end is not reached by the read, which stops 4 residues before it; the germline J gene fills it in. CDR1 and CDR2 from the germline V gene are FNHDT and SITEND (reference sequence). V was trimmed by 4 bases and J by 1 base, leaving 10 bases between them. CDR3 length: 14 residues. Supplemented by reference TRBV19 and TRBJ2-3, the full variable domain reads GGIITQTPKFLIGQEGQKLTLKCQQNFNHDTMYWYRQDSGKGLRLIYYSITENDLQKGDLSEGYDASREKKSSFSLTVTSAQKNEMAVFLCASSLPWGAETLYFGSGTRLTVL.

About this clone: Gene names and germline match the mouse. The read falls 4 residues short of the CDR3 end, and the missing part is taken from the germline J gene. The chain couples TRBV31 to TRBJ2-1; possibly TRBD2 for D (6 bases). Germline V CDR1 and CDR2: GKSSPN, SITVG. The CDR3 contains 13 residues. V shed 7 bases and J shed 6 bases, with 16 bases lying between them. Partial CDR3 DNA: TGTGCCTCCGACTGGAAGGGAGGTGCT. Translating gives CASDWKGGA. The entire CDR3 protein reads CASDWKGGAEQFF.

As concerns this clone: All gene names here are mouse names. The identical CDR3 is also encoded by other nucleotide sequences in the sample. The DNA read from the CDR3 is TGTGCCAGCAGTGCTGGACAGGGGTATGCT. It translates to CASSAGQGYA. The entire CDR3 protein is CASSAGQGYAEQFF. The V and J genes are TRBV13-1 and TRBJ2-1, with TRBD1 identical over 9 bases. The CDR3 is cut off 4 residues early in the read; its end comes from the germline J gene. CDR3 size: 14 residues. CDR1 is NSHNY and CDR2 is SYGAGN in the germline V gene. J lost 4 bases, V lost 3 bases, and 2 bases had no gene match.

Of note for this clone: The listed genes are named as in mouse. The CDR3 sequence is CASSMRTGNNSPLYF. The sequenced CDR3 bases are TGTGCCAGCAGTATGCGGACAGGGAATAATTCGCCC. This rearrangement joins TRBV19 to TRBJ1-6, with 8 bases fitting TRBD1. The sequenced fragment ends 3 residues before the CDR3 boundary, so the rest is inferred from the germline J gene. TRBJ1-6 is placed among ORFs of uncertain function. Germline V gives CDR1 FNHDT, CDR2 SITEND (reference sequence). This CDR3 has 15 amino acids. V lost 2 bases to trimming and J lost 5 bases; unmatched junction nucleotides: 3.

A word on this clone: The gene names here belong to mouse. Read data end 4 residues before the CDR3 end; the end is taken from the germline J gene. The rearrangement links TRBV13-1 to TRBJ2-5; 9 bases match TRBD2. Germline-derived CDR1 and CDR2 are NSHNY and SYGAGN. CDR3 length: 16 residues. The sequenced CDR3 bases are TGTGCCAGCAGTGGCCCCTCGACTGGGGGTTTGGAC. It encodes CASSGPSTGGLD. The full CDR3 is CASSGPSTGGLDTQYF.

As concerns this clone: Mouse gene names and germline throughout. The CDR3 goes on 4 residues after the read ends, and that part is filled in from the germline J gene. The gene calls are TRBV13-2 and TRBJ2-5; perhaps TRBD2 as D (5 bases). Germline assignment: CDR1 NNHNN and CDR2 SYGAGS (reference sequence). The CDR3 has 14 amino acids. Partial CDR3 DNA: TGTGCCAGCGGTGATCCTGGGAGGCGGGAC. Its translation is CASGDPGRRD. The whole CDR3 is CASGDPGRRDTQYF.

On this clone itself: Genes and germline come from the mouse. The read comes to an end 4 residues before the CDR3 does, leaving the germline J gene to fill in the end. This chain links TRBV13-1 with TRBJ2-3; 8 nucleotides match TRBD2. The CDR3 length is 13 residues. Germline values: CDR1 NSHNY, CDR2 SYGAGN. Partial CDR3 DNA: TGTGCCAGCAGTCATGGGACTGGAGAA. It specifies CASSHGTGE. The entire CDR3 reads CASSHGTGETLYF.

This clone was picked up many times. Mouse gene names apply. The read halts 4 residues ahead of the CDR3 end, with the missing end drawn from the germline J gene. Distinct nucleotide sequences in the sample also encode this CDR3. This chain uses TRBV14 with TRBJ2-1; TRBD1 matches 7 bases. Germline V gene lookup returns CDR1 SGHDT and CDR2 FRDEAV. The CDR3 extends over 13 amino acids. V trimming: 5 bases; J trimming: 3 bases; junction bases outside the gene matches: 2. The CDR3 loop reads CASSSGGYAEQFF. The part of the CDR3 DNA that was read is TGTGCCAGCAGCTCAGGGGGCTATGCT. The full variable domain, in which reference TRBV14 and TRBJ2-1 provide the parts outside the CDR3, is EAGVTQSPRYAVLQEGQAVSFWCDPISGHDTLYWYQQPRDQGPQLLVYFRDEAVIDNSQLPSDRFSAVRPKGTNSTLKIQSAKQGDTATYLCASSSGGYAEQFFGPGTRLTVL.

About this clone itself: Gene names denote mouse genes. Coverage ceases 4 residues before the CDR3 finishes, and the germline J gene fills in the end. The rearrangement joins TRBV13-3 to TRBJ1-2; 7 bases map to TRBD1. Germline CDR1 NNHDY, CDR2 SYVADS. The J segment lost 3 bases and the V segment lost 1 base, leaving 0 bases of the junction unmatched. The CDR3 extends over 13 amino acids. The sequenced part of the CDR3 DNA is TGTGCCAGCAGTGATACAGGGGACTCC. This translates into CASSDTGDS. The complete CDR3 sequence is CASSDTGDSDYTF.

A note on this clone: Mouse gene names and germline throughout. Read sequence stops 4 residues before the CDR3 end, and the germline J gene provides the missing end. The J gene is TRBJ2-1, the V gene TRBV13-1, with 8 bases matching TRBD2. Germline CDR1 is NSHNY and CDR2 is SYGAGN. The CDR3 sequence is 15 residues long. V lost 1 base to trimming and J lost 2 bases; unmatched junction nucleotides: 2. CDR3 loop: CASSDLWGDYAEQFF. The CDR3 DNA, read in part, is TGTGCCAGCAGTGATCTCTGGGGGGACTATGCT.

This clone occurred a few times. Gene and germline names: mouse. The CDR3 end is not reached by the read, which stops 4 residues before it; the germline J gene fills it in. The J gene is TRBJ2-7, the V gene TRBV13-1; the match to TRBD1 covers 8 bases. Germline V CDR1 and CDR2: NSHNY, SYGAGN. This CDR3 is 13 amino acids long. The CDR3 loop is CASSGSDRDEQYF. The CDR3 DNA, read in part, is TGTGCCAGCAGTGGCTCGGACAGGGAT.

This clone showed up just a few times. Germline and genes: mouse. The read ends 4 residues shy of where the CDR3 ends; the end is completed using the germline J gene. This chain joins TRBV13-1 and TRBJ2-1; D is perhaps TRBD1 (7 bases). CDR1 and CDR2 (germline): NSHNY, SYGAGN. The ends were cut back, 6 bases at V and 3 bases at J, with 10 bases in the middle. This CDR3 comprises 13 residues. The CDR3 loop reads CASKGGPYAEQFF. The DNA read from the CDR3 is TGTGCCAGCAAAGGGGGCCCCTATGCT.

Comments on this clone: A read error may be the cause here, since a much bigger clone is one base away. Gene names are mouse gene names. CDR3 protein: CASSATGGTGQLYF. The CDR3 DNA, read in part, is TGTGCCAGCAGTGCGACAGGGGGCACCGGG. The V and J genes are TRBV13-1 and TRBJ2-2, with 9 nucleotides matching TRBD1. Coverage ceases 4 residues before the CDR3 finishes, and the germline J gene fills in the end. The V and J ends lost 3 bases and 4 bases, in that order; junction bases with no gene match: 1. The CDR3 runs 14 residues. Germline V gene sequence: CDR1 NSHNY, CDR2 SYGAGN.

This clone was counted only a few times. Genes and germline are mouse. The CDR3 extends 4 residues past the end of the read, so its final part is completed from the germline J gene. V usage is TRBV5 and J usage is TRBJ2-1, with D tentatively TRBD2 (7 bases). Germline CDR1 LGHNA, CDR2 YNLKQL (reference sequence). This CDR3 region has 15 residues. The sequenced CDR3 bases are TGTGCCAGCAGCCAAAATTGGGGGGCGTTAGCT. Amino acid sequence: CASSQNWGALA. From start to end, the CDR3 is CASSQNWGALAEQFF.

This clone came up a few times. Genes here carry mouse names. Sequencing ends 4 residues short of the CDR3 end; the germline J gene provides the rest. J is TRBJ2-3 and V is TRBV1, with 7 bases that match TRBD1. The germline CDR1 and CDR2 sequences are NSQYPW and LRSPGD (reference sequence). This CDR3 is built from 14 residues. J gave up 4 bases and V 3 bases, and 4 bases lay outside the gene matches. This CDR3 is CTCSAVQGSETLYF. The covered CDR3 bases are TGCACCTGCAGTGCGGTACAGGGGTCAGAA.

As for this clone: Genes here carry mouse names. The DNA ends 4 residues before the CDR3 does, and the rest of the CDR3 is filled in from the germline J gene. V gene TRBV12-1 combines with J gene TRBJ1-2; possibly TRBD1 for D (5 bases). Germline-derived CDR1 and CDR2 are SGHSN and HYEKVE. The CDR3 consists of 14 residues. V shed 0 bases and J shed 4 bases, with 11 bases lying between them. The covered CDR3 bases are TGTGCCAGCTCTCTCGACGGGGGGGGCTCC. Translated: CASSLDGGGS. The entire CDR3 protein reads CASSLDGGGSDYTF.

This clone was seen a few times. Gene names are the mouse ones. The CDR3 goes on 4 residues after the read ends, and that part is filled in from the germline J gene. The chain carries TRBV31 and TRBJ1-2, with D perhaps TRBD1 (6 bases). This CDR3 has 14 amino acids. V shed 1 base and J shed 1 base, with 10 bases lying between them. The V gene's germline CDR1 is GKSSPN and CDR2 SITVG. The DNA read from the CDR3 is TGTGCCTGGAGTCCAGGGGTGAGAAACTCC. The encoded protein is CAWSPGVRNS. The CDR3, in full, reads CAWSPGVRNSDYTF.

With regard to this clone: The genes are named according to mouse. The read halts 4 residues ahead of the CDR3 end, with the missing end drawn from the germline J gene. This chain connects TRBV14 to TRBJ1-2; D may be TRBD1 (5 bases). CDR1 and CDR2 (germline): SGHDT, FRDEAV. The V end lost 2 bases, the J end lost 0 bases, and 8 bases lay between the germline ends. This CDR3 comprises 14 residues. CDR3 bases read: TGTGCCAGCAGTTTTGGGGGTGCAAACTCC. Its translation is CASSFGGANS. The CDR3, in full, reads CASSFGGANSDYTF.

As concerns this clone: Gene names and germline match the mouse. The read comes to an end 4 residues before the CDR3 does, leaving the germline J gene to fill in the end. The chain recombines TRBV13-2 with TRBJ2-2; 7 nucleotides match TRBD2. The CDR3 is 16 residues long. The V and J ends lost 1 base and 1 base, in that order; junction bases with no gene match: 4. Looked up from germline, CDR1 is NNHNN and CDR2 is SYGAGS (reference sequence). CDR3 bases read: TGTGCCAGCGGTGATCCGGGGGGGGGAAACACCGGG. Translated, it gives CASGDPGGGNTG. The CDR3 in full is CASGDPGGGNTGQLYF.

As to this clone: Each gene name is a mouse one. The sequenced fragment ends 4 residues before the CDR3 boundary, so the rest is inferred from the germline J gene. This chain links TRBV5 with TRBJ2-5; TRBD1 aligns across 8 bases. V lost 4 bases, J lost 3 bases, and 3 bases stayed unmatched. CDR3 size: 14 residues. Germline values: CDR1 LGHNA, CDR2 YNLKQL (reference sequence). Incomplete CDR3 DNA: TGTGCCAGCAGCCTCCGACAGGGGCAAGAC. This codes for CASSLRQGQD. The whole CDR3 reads CASSLRQGQDTQYF.

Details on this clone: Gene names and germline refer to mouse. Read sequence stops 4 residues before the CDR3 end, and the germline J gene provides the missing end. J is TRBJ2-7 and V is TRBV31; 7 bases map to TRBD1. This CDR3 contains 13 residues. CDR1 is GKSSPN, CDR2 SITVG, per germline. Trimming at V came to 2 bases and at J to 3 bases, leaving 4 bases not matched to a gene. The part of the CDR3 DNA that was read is TGTGCCTGGAGTTCCCGACAGGGCTAT. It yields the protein CAWSSRQGY. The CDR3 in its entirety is CAWSSRQGYEQYF.